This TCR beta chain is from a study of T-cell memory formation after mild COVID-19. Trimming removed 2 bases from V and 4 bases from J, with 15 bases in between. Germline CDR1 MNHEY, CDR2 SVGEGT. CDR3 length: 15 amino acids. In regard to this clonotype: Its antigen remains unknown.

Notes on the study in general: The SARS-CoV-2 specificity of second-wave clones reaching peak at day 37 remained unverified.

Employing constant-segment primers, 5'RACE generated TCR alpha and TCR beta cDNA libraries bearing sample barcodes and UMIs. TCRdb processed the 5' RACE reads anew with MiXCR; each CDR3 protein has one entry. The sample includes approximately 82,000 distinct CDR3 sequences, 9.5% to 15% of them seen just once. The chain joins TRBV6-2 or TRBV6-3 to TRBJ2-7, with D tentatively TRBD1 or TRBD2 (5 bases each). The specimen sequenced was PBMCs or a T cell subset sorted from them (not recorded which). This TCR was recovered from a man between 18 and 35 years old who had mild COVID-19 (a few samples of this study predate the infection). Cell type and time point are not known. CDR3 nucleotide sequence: TGTGCCAGCAGTTACGCCCCCATGGGGGTATACGAGCAGTACTTC. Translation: CASSYAPMGVYEQYF.